This entry concerns a single T cell receptor beta chain. This clonotype showed up just a few times. No cognate antigen has been identified for it. No base qualities exist here, and no much larger clone lies one base off it. In the ophthalmopathy patients, disease was moderately to severely active, with a Clinical Activity Score of 3 or more, a NOSPECS grade of 4 or more, and a duration of less than 3 months. The study excluded patients with uncontrolled infections, other autoimmune diseases, pregnancy or lactation. Clinical symptoms, serum thyroxine and TRAb, thyroid ultrasound, and orbital computed tomography formed the basis for the diagnoses. PBMCs were separated from roughly 9.3 ml of fresh peripheral blood using Ficoll-Paque density gradient centrifugation. Total RNA was extracted using Trizol reagent, and RNA quality was assessed on an Agilent 2100 Bioanalyzer. The entry originates in a study of T cells in Graves' hyperthyroidism and ophthalmopathy (dated by TCRdb to the late 2010s). Background for the entire study: Peripheral blood samples were taken at the time of initial diagnosis, prior to any treatment. TCR V-J signatures able to tell the groups apart were searched for in a discovery cohort of 90 to 100 patients, of whom around 43 had Graves' ophthalmopathy and roughly 59 had stable Graves' hyperthyroidism. Prospective prediction of ophthalmopathy was tested in an independent validation cohort consisting of 18 to 20 hyperthyroidism patients and 15 to 17 patients who later progressed to ophthalmopathy. The roughly 91 discovery patients were randomly divided into training and test sets at a 7:3 ratio. Thyroid tissue and blood T-cell repertoires from six Graves' hyperthyroidism patients were also compared in the study. Following sampling, methimazole starting at 30 mg daily was given to hyperthyroidism patients, and high-dose intravenous methylprednisolone was given to ophthalmopathy patients. The paper reports TCR Vbeta CDR3 sequencing of approximately 140 peripheral blood samples: approximately 43 ophthalmopathy, over 70 hyperthyroidism and roughly 17 progressor patients. The study at large found these results: No statistical method was used to set the sample size in advance, and investigators knew the group allocation. In validation, the model predicted progression to ophthalmopathy a median of roughly 6.2 months before onset, with roughly 70% sensitivity and 72.22% specificity. Most expanded thyroid clonotypes (frequency above 0.001) were also detected in blood, a finding suggesting that blood repertoires may reflect thyroid immune responses. Ophthalmopathy was separated from stable hyperthyroidism by a 13 V-J signature model, with about 86% sensitivity and just over 81% specificity obtained in cross-validation and 80%/75% obtained in testing.

The CDR3, cysteine through phenylalanine, is 14 amino acids long. Of the read, only the CDR3 DNA is kept; its 42 bases are in frame from base 1. At the junction V is shortened by 5 bases and J by 5 bases, with 19 bases in between. The germline V gene (reference sequence) gives CDR1 as DFQATT and CDR2 as SNEGSKA. Amplification of TCR beta CDR3 regions was carried out from RNA transcripts. The first round of RT-PCR for the TCR CDR3 was performed with the HTBI primer set and the Qiagen OneStep RT-PCR kit. The libraries were constructed in a second round of multiplex PCR and then size-selected and purified. Sequencing of the libraries was done on an Illumina HiSeq2000 using paired-end 100 bp reads. Processing in the source paper ran as follows. Raw data were processed with SOAPnuke, discarding reads with adapters, uncalled bases, mean Phred below 15, or no exact constant-primer or identifier match. COPE v1.2.5 was used to merge the high-quality paired reads, and each unique nucleotide sequence was defined as a clonotype. MiTCR v1.1 was used to align clonotypes to the IMGT TRBV, TRBD and TRBJ reference segments. The analysis included only V-J combinations with a frequency above 0.0001, which together covered about 99% of the repertoires. A TCS score was defined as the ratio of F50 (clonal expansion) to E x V (chaos), with BLOSUM62-based TCRdist applied between CDR3 peptides within each V-J. Welch's t-statistics and random forest reduced around 550 V-J features to some 14, which were used in a naive Bayes classifier (R e1071). Using fastp at Q25 and MiXCR, TCRdb reprocessed the public reads and kept productive beta chains. For every CDR3 protein sequence, its rows merge into one entry that carries the most common genes and DNA. The authors' filters were not applied to this entry. The table for this sample lists hundreds of thousands of distinct CDR3 sequences; less than 20% of them were counted only once. Jointly, the top ten make up over 45% of the sample.

This TCR derives from a man aged 40-55 years with Graves' ophthalmopathy. Sequencing used blood. The rearranged chain carries TRBV20-1 and TRBJ2-7, with a tentative D gene TRBD2 over 6 matching bases. DNA sequence: TGCAGTGCTCCTACCGGGGGTACCGTGGACGAGCAGTACTTC. The encoded protein is CSAPTGGTVDEQYF.